This T cell receptor (beta chain) was observed in a study of T cells after yellow fever vaccination. Study-wide findings and caveats: Most clones from primary vaccination resurfaced after the booster (about 96% CD4, over 85% CD8). Bulk-population clonotypes that are abundant could appear as contaminants in FACS-sorted repertoires. Weaker overall, the secondary response nonetheless peaked faster (day 5 versus 15).

The V end lost 2 bases, the J end lost 0 bases, and 7 bases lay between the germline ends. CDR3 length equals 14 residues. As to this clonotype: The antigen remains undetermined.

The 5'RACE template-switching step produced TCR cDNA and added a universal primer site and UMIs. MiXCR was run by TCRdb on the 5' RACE reads, yielding one entry per CDR3 protein. The profile shows a few hundred thousand distinct CDR3 sequences, about 4% of them singletons. The TCR sequence derives from a man aged 18 to 29 who received the YFV17D yellow fever vaccine. The chain couples TRBV12-3 or TRBV12-4 to TRBJ2-5, with unresolved D. This specimen was PBMCs, taken 5 days after the yellow fever booster vaccination. CDR3 nucleotide sequence: TGTGCCAGCAGTTTATATGGAAACCAAGAGACCCAGTACTTC. It codes for CASSLYGNQETQYF.